This T cell receptor beta chain was retrieved from a study of blood T cell repertoires in COVID-19. The overall study: The origin of the acute and convalescent COVID-19 samples was the United States, Italy and Spain.

Trimming pared 5 bases from V and 0 bases from J, leaving 7 bases between. Germline CDR1 reads LGHNT; CDR2 reads FRNRAP. CDR3 length: 13 amino acids. As processed by the authors: Estimated nucleated cell counts came from reference gene primer amplification. Sequencing used immunoSEQ multiplex PCR; TCRdb keeps in-frame clones, though not all of them. That table supplies the V and J calls and clone size; D and trimming were determined from the DNA. The sample gives about 190,000 clones, roughly 80% of which show up once; 13% to 15% is in the top ten. This clone was recorded once. The V call is TRBV12-5, the J call TRBJ1-1, with unresolved D. The sample taken for sequencing was peripheral blood. This clonotype was sampled from a man aged 30-40 years with active or convalescent COVID-19. The CDR3 nucleotides are TGTGCTAGTGGTCAAGACATGAACACTGAAGCTTTCTTT. Protein product: CASGQDMNTEAFF.